This T cell receptor beta chain was recorded in a study of T cells in Graves' hyperthyroidism and ophthalmopathy. This clonotype was seen ten or more times. RNA transcripts were the template for amplifying TCR beta CDR3 regions. The HTBI primer set served for first-round RT-PCR of the TCR CDR3. TCRdb itself ran the multiplex PCR reads through MiXCR, one entry per CDR3 protein. Of fewer than 750,000 distinct CDR3 sequences detected, around 15% appear once; the ten largest clones hold 4% to 5.5%. The sequence derives from a woman between 40 and 55 years old with Graves' ophthalmopathy. The sample was blood.

The CDR3 bases are TGCGCCAGCAGAGGGAGGCATGAGACCACCGGGGAGCTGTTTTTT. This encodes CASRGRHETTGELFF. V and J are TRBV5-1 and TRBJ2-2, with a possible D match to TRBD2 (6 bases). The V end lost 5 bases, the J end lost 4 bases, and 15 bases lay between the germline ends. Germline V CDR1 and CDR2: SGHRS, YFSETQ. This CDR3 has 15 residues.